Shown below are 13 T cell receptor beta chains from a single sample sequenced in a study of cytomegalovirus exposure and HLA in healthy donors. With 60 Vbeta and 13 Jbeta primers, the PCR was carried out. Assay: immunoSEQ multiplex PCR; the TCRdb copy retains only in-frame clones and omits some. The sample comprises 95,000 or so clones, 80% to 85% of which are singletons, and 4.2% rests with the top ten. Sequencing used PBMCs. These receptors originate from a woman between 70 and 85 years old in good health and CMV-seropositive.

CDR3 in DNA: TGTGCCAGTAGTATAGCACCCCGACAGGGAGAGTTACAGCCCCAGCATTTT. The encoded protein is CASSIAPRQGELQPQHF. The chain employs TRBV19 and TRBJ1-5; 7 bases are a match to TRBD1. After removal of 1 base from V and 7 bases from J, the junction contained 13 bases not matched to a gene. The germline V gene has CDR1 LNHDA and CDR2 SQIVND (reference sequence). This CDR3 spans 17 amino acids.

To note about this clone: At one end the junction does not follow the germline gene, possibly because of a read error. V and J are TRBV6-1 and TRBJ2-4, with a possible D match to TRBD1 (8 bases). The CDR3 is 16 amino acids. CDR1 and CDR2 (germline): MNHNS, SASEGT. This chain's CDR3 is CASSEGGVQGGNIQYF. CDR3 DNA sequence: TGTGCCAGCAGCGAAGGGGGGGTACAGGGGGGGAACATTCAGTACTTC.

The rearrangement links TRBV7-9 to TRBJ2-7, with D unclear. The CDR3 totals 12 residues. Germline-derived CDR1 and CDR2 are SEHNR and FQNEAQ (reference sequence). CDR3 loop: CSTRSSSYEQYF. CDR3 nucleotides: TGTTCCACCCGTTCCAGCTCCTACGAGCAGTACTTC.

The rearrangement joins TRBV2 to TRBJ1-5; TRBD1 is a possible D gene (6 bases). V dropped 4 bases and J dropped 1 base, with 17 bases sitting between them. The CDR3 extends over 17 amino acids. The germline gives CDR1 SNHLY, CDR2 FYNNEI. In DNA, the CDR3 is TGTGCCAGCAGTGCCCTCCTGACAGGACCCAGCAATCAGCCCCAGCATTTT. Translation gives CASSALLTGPSNQPQHF.

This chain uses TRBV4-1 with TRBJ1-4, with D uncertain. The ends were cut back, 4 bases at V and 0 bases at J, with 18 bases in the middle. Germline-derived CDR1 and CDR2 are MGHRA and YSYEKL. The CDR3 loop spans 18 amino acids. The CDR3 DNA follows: TGCGCCAGCAGCCTCCGACTCCCCCAGCGGGCAACTAATGAAAAACTGTTTTTT. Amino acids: CASSLRLPQRATNEKLFF.

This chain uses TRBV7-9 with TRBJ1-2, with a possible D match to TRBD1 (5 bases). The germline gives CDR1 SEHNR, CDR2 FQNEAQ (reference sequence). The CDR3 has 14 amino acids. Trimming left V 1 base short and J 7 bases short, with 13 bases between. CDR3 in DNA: TGTGCCAGCAGCTTAGTGGCCAGGGAATTTGGCTACACCTTC. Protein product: CASSLVAREFGYTF.

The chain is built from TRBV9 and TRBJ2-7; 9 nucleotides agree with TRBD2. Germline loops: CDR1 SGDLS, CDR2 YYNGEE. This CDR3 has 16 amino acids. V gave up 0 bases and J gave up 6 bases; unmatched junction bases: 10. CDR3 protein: CASSVEAVAGASEQYF. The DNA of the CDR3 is TGTGCCAGCAGCGTAGAAGCGGTAGCGGGAGCCTCCGAGCAGTACTTC.

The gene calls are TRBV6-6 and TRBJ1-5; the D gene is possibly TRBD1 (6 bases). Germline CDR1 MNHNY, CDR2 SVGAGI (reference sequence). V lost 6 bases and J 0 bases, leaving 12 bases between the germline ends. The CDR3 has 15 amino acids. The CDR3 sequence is CASRPGQSSNQPQHF. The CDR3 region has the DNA TGTGCCAGCAGACCCGGACAGAGTAGCAATCAGCCCCAGCATTTT.

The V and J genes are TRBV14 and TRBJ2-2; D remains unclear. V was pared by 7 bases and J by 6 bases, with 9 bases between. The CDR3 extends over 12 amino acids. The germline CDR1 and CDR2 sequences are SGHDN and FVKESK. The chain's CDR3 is CASTDDSGELFF. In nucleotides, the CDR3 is TGTGCCAGCACTGACGACTCCGGGGAGCTGTTTTTT. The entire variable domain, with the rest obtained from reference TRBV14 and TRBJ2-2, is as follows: EAGVTQFPSHSVIEKGQTVTLRCDPISGHDNLYWYRRVMGKEIKFLLHFVKESKQDESGMPNNRFLAERTGGTYSTLKVQPAELEDSGVYFCASTDDSGELFFGEGSRLTVL.

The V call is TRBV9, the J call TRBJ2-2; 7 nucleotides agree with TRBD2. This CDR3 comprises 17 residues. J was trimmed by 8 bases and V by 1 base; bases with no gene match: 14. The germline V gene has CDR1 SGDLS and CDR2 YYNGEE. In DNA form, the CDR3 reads TGTGCCAGCAGCGTAAACCTAGAGGGAGGGAGCTCGGGGGAGCTGTTTTTT. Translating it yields CASSVNLEGGSSGELFF.

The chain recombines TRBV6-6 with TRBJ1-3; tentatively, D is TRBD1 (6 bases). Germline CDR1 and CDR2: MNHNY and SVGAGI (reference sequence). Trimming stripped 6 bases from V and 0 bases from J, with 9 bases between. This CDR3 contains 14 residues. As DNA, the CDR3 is TGTGCCAGCAGGGACAGAAGCTCTGGAAACACCATATATTTT. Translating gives CASRDRSSGNTIYF.

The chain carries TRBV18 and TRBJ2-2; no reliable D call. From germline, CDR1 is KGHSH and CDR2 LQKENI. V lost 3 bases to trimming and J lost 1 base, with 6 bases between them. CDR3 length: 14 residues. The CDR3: CASSPSRNTGELFF. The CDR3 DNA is TGTGCCAGCTCACCGTCCCGGAACACCGGGGAGCTGTTTTTT.

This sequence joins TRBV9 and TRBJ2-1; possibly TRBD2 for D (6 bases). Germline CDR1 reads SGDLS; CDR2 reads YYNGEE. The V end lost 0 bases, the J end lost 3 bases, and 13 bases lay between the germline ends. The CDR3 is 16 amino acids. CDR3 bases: TGTGCCAGCAGCGTAGTAGGGGAGGTAGGCTACAATGAGCAGTTCTTC. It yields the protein CASSVVGEVGYNEQFF. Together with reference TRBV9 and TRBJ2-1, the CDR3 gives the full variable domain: DSGVTQTPKHLITATGQRVTLRCSPRSGDLSVYWYQQSLDQGLQFLIQYYNGEERAKGNILERFSAQQFPDLHSELNLSSLELGDSALYFCASSVVGEVGYNEQFFGPGTRLTVL.